This T cell receptor beta chain was documented in a study of CD8 T cells in Susac syndrome. The authors carried out high-throughput sequencing of TCR beta. They applied it to CD8+ and CD4+ T cells obtained from blood. Controls were drawn from healthy donors and were matched for age and sex. TEMRA cells were FACS-enriched, with CD8+ and CD4+ T cells isolated negatively. After extraction with the RNeasy kit, about 0.45 to 1 ug of the RNA was reverse transcribed using random hexamers. By means of immunoSEQ multiplex PCR, TCR beta CDR3 spanning 54 Vbeta and 13 Jbeta underwent amplification. TCRdb re-derived calls from the immunoSEQ multiplex PCR reads in MiXCR, one entry per CDR3 protein. The sample includes roughly 200,000 distinct CDR3 sequences, 90% to 95% of them seen just once. The CDR3 has 16 residues. Germline V lookup: CDR1 LGHNA, CDR2 YNFKEQ. The V end was cut by 0 bases, the J end by 8 bases, with 19 bases between.

The chain has TRBV4-2 and TRBJ1-2; a weak D match, TRBD1 (5 bases). This clonotype was obtained from a human donor in good health. Sequenced sample: CD4+ T cells from PBMCs. The CDR3 reads CASSQEGMWRGGGYTF. For the CDR3, the DNA is TGTGCCAGCAGCCAAGAGGGGATGTGGAGGGGTGGAGGCTACACCTTC.